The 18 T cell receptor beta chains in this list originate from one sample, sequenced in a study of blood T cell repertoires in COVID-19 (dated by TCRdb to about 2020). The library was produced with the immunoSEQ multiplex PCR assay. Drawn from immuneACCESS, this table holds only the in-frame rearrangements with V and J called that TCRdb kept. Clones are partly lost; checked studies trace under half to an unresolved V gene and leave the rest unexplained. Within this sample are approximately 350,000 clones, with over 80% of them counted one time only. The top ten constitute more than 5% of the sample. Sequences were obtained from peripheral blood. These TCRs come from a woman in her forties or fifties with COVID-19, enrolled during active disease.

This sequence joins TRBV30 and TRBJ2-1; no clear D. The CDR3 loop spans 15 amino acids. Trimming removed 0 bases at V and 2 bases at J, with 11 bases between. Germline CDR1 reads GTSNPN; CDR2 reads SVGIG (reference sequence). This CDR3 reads CAWSVLSGPYNEQFF. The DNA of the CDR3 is TGTGCCTGGAGTGTACTATCCGGCCCCTACAATGAGCAGTTCTTC. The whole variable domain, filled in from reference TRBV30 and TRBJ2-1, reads SQTIHQWPATLVQPVGSPLSLECTVEGTSNPNLYWYRQAAGRGLQLLFYSVGIGQISSEVPQNLSASRPQDRQFILSSKKLLLSDSGFYLCAWSVLSGPYNEQFFGPGTRLTVL.

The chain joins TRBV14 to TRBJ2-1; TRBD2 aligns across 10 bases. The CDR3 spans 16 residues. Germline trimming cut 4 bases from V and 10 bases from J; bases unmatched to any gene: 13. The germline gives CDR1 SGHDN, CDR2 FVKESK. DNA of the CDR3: TGTGCCAGCAGCCCGAAACCGCCTAGCGGGAGTTGGGAGCAGTTCTTC. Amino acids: CASSPKPPSGSWEQFF.

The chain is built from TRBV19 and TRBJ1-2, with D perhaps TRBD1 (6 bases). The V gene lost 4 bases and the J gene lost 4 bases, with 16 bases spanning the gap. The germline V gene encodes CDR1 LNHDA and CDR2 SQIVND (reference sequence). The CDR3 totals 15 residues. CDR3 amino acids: CASSSESRTVYGYTF. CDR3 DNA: TGTGCCAGTAGTAGCGAGAGCAGGACAGTCTATGGCTACACCTTC.

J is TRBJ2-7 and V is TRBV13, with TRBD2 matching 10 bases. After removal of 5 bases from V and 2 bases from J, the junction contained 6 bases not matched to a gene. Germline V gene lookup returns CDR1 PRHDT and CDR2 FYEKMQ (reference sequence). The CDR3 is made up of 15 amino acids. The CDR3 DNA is TGTGCCAGCAGCCCGGGACTAGCGAAAACCTACGAGCAGTACTTC. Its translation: CASSPGLAKTYEQYF.

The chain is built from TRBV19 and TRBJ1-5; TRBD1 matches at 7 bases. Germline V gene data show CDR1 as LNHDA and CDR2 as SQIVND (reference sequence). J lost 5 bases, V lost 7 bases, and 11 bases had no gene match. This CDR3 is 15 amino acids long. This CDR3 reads CASNDAGGTDQPQHF. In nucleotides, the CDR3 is TGTGCCAGTAATGATGCAGGGGGGACGGATCAGCCCCAGCATTTT. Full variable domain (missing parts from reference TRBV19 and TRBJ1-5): DGGITQSPKYLFRKEGQNVTLSCEQNLNHDAMYWYRQDPGQGLRLIYYSQIVNDFQKGDIAEGYSVSREKKESFPLTVTSAQKNPTAFYLCASNDAGGTDQPQHFGDGTRLSIL.

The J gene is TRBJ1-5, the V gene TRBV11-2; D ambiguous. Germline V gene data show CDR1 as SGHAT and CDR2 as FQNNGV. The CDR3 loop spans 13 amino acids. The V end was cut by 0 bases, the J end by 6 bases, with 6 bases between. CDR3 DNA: TGTGCCAGCAGCTTAGACACAATTCAGCCCCAGCATTTT. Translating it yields CASSLDTIQPQHF. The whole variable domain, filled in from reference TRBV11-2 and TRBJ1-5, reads EAGVAQSPRYKIIEKRQSVAFWCNPISGHATLYWYQQILGQGPKLLIQFQNNGVVDDSQLPKDRFSAERLKGVDSTLKIQPAKLEDSAVYLCASSLDTIQPQHFGDGTRLSIL.

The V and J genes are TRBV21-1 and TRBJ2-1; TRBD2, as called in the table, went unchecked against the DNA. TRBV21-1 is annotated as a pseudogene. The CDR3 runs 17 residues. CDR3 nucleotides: TGTGCCAGCAGCAAAGTAATCCTAGCCTCCTGGCGGAATGAGCAGTTCTTC. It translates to CASSKVILASWRNEQFF.

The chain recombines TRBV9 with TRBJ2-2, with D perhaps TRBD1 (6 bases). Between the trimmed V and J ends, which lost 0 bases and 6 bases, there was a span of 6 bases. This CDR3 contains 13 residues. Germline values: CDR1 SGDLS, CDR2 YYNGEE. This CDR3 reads CASSVEGAGELFF. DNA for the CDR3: TGTGCCAGCAGCGTAGAGGGGGCCGGGGAGCTGTTTTTT.

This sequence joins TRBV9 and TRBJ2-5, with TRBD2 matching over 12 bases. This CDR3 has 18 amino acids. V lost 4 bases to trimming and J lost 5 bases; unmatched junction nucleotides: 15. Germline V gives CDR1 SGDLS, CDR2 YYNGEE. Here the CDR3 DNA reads TGTGCCAGCAGCCCCTCGGGGCTAGCGGGAGGGGTCGGGGAGACCCAGTACTTC. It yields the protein CASSPSGLAGGVGETQYF.

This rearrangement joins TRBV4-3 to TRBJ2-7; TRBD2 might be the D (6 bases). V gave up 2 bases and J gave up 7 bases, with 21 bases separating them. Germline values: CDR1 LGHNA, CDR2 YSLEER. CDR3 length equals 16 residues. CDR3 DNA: TGCGCCAGCAGCCAATCCTCCAGGGAGGTGGGGCGAGAGCAGTACTTC. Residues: CASSQSSREVGREQYF.

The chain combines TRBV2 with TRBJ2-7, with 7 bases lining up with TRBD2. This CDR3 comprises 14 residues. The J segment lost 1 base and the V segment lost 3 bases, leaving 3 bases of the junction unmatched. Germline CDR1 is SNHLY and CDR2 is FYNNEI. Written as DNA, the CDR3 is TGTGCCAGCAGTGACCGGGGGGTGTCCTACGAGCAGTACTTC. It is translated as CASSDRGVSYEQYF.

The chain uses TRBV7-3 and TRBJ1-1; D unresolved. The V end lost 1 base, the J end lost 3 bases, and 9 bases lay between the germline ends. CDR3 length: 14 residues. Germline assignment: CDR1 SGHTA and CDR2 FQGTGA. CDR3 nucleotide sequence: TGTGCCAGCAGCTTAAGCGGCAGCTACACTGAAGCTTTCTTT. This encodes CASSLSGSYTEAFF.

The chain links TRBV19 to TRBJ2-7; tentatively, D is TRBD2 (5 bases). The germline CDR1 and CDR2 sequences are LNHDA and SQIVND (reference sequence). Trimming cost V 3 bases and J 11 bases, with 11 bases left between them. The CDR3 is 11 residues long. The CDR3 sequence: CASSIGEKEYF. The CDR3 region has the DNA TGTGCCAGTAGTATCGGGGAGAAGGAGTACTTC.

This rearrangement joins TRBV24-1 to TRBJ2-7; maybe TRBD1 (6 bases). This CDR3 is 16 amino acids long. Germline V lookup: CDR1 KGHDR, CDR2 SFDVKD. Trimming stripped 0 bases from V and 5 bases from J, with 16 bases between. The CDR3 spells CATSDLIRSGVHEQYF. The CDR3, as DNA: TGTGCCACCAGTGATTTGATACGGTCAGGGGTCCACGAGCAGTACTTC.

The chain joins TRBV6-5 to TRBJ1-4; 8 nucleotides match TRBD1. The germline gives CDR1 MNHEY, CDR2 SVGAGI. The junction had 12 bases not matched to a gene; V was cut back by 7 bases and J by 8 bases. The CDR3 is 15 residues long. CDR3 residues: CASTTTGTGGEKLFF. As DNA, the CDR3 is TGTGCCAGCACTACAACCGGGACAGGTGGCGAAAAACTGTTTTTT.

CDR3: CASSPSYGYTF. CDR3 bases: TGTGCCAGCAGCCCTTCCTATGGCTACACCTTC. The chain recombines TRBV5-8 with TRBJ1-2; D is unclear. The CDR3 extends over 11 amino acids. Germline CDR1 is SGHTS and CDR2 is YDEGEE. V lost 4 bases, J lost 4 bases, and 5 bases lay in between.

The CDR3 nucleotides are TGTGCCACCAGTGACGCCCTTTTTAGCGGGAGGTCTTCGGATGAGCAGTTCTTC. It translates to CATSDALFSGRSSDEQFF. The V gene is TRBV24-1, the J gene TRBJ2-1; 10 bases map to TRBD2. J gave up 8 bases and V 4 bases, and 16 bases lay outside the gene matches. Germline CDR1 reads KGHDR; CDR2 reads SFDVKD. The CDR3 is made up of 18 amino acids.

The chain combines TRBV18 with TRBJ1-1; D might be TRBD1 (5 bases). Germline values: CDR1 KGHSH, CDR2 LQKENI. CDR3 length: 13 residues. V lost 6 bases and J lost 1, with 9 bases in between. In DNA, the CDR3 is TGTGCCAGCTCGTGGGACTCGAACACTGAAGCTTTCTTT. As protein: CASSWDSNTEAFF.